Below, 13 T cell receptor beta chains from the same sample are listed, as sequenced in a study of T cell responses to AZD1222 COVID-19 vaccine. The protocol was immunoSEQ multiplex PCR, while the TCRdb copy is restricted to in-frame clones and leaves out a portion. The repertoire holds approximately 140,000 clones, approximately 92% seen once, with approximately 3.4% in the top ten. Sequenced here: peripheral blood, sampled 28 days after the second AZD1222 dose. These receptors were taken from an adult who received the AZD1222 COVID-19 vaccine.

The chain couples TRBV28 to TRBJ2-3; D might be TRBD2 (7 bases). Trimming removed 5 bases from V and 3 bases from J, with 24 bases in between. From germline, CDR1 is MDHEN and CDR2 SYDVKM. The CDR3 length is 18 residues. Written as DNA, the CDR3 is TGTGCCAGCAGTACCCTCATAGGGGGGAGGGCCAGGACAGATACGCAGTATTTT. As protein: CASSTLIGGRARTDTQYF.

This clone was seen only once. The CDR3 DNA follows: TGTGCCAGCAATGGCGGGGCTCAAGAGACCCAGTACTTC. Protein: CASNGGAQETQYF. The genes are TRBV28 and TRBJ2-5; possible D gene TRBD2, 6 bases. CDR1 and CDR2 from the germline V gene are MDHEN and SYDVKM. This CDR3 contains 13 residues. Trimming removed 7 bases at V and 2 bases at J, with 11 bases between.

CDR3 DNA: TGTGCCAGCAGCGGTTCTCGGGACACTGAAGCTTTCTTT. Its protein product is CASSGSRDTEAFF. This rearrangement joins TRBV5-4 to TRBJ1-1; D call uncertain. The germline gives CDR1 SGHNT, CDR2 YYREEE (reference sequence). V was pared by 4 bases and J by 3 bases, with 10 bases between. The CDR3 length is 13 residues.

The sample holds one count of this clone. The chain has TRBV5-1 and TRBJ2-7; tentative D call: TRBD1 (5 bases). The CDR3 runs 14 residues. V dropped 0 bases and J dropped 3 bases, with 10 bases sitting between them. In germline, CDR1 is SGHRS, CDR2 YFSETQ. CDR3 amino acids: CASSLAVDNYEQYF. In nucleotides, the CDR3 is TGCGCCAGCAGCTTGGCGGTGGACAACTACGAGCAGTACTTC.

This clone was detected only once. The V call is TRBV5-1, the J call TRBJ1-4, with a weak D call TRBD1 (6 bases). This CDR3 region has 14 residues. CDR1 and CDR2 from the germline V gene are SGHRS and YFSETQ. The V end lost 3 bases, the J end lost 2 bases, and 8 bases lay between the germline ends. CDR3 sequence (DNA): TGCGCCAGCAGCTCGGACAGCACTAATGAAAAACTGTTTTTT. This gives the protein CASSSDSTNEKLFF.

In regard to this clone: Other DNA sequences within the sample encode an identical CDR3. V usage is TRBV9 and J usage is TRBJ1-1; no definite D call. Germline CDR1 is SGDLS and CDR2 is YYNGEE. V dropped 2 bases and J dropped 1 base, with 6 bases sitting between them. The CDR3 spans 13 residues. The CDR3 DNA reads TGTGCCAGCAGCGTCGCCCCGAACACTGAAGCTTTCTTT. It codes for CASSVAPNTEAFF. Supplemented by reference TRBV9 and TRBJ1-1, the full variable domain reads DSGVTQTPKHLITATGQRVTLRCSPRSGDLSVYWYQQSLDQGLQFLIQYYNGEERAKGNILERFSAQQFPDLHSELNLSSLELGDSALYFCASSVAPNTEAFFGQGTRLTVV.

The V gene is TRBV2, the J gene TRBJ2-5; D possibly uses TRBD1 or TRBD2 (5 bases each). V was clipped by 7 bases and J by 3 bases, with 12 bases between them. CDR1 is SNHLY and CDR2 is FYNNEI in the germline V gene. This CDR3 region has 13 residues. CDR3 protein: CASTRDQKETQYF. CDR3 DNA sequence: TGTGCCAGCACCAGGGACCAAAAAGAGACCCAGTACTTC.

The V gene is TRBV6-4, the J gene TRBJ2-1; D ambiguous. Germline CDR1 reads MRHNA; CDR2 reads SNTAGT. Trimming removed 6 bases from V and 2 bases from J, with 11 bases in between. CDR3 size: 14 residues. CDR3: CASSPGETYNEQFF. DNA of the CDR3: TGTGCCAGCAGCCCGGGCGAAACCTACAATGAGCAGTTCTTC.

V usage is TRBV23-1 and J usage is TRBJ2-7; 10 bases agree with TRBD1. TRBV23-1 is designated an ORF whose function remains uncertain. J lost 5 bases, V lost 3 bases, and 16 bases had no gene match. The CDR3 runs to 18 residues. CDR3 region: CASSHPGQGPSLPDEQYF. CDR3 coding DNA: TGCGCCAGCAGTCATCCGGGACAGGGGCCGAGTTTACCTGACGAGCAGTACTTC.

V is TRBV11-2 and J is TRBJ2-7; 8 bases agree with TRBD1. The J segment lost 6 bases and the V segment lost 6 bases, leaving 4 bases of the junction unmatched. The V gene's germline CDR1 is SGHAT and CDR2 FQNNGV. The CDR3 runs 12 residues. The CDR3 sequence: CASSPTGGEQYF. In DNA, the CDR3 is TGTGCCAGCAGTCCTACAGGGGGCGAGCAGTACTTC.

V usage is TRBV2 and J usage is TRBJ1-5, with 7 bases fitting TRBD1. V dropped 0 bases and J dropped 6; count of bases not matched to a gene: 8. The CDR3 has 16 residues. CDR1 and CDR2 (germline): SNHLY, FYNNEI. In DNA form, the CDR3 reads TGTGCCAGCAGTGAAGCGGGGAGACAGGGAGGTCAGCCCCAGCATTTT. Translated, it gives CASSEAGRQGGQPQHF.

The V call is TRBV5-1, the J call TRBJ1-5; a weak D match, TRBD1 (6 bases). Trimming took 2 bases from V and 7 from J, leaving 13 bases between them. The CDR3 covers 14 residues. Germline V gives CDR1 SGHRS, CDR2 YFSETQ. DNA of the CDR3: TGCGCCAGCAGCTTTGCAGGGGAGGACCAGCCCCAGCATTTT. It encodes CASSFAGEDQPQHF.

The gene calls are TRBV15 and TRBJ1-4, with 7 bases fitting TRBD1. The trim removed 5 bases at V and 5 bases at J, leaving 5 bases unmatched. The length of the CDR3 is 14 residues. Germline V gene lookup returns CDR1 LNHNV and CDR2 YYDKDF (reference sequence). The CDR3 sequence is CATSAQGWNEKLFF. As DNA, the CDR3 is TGTGCCACCAGCGCACAGGGGTGGAATGAAAAACTGTTTTTT.